One and the same sample provided the 9 T cell receptor beta chains below, sequenced in a study of blood T cell repertoires in COVID-19. TCRdb's copy holds only in-frame clones and misses some; the assay was immunoSEQ multiplex PCR. The sample consists of a few hundred thousand clones, about 80% of them appearing once. Sample: PBMCs or T cells enriched from blood (not recorded which). The origin of the receptors is a man aged 50-59 years who had recovered from COVID-19.

The rearrangement joins TRBV9 to TRBJ2-3, with TRBD2 matching 14 bases. The length of the CDR3 is 17 residues. The trim removed 3 bases at V and 2 bases at J, leaving 5 bases unmatched. Germline values: CDR1 SGDLS, CDR2 YYNGEE. The CDR3 here is CASSATSGGAITDTQYF. The CDR3 DNA sequence: TGTGCCAGCAGCGCGACTAGCGGGGGGGCCATCACAGATACGCAGTATTTT. Drawing the rest from reference TRBV9 and TRBJ2-3, the complete variable domain is DSGVTQTPKHLITATGQRVTLRCSPRSGDLSVYWYQQSLDQGLQFLIQYYNGEERAKGNILERFSAQQFPDLHSELNLSSLELGDSALYFCASSATSGGAITDTQYFGPGTRLTVL.

This clone came up a few times. The chain recombines TRBV28 with TRBJ2-5, with D possibly being TRBD1 (5 bases). The CDR3 has 13 residues. Germline values: CDR1 MDHEN, CDR2 SYDVKM. V lost 6 bases and J lost 5, with 13 bases in between. The CDR3 region is CASRGTKGETQYF. CDR3 coding DNA: TGTGCCAGCAGGGGCACCAAGGGGGAGACCCAGTACTTC.

V gene TRBV27 combines with J gene TRBJ2-7, with D perhaps TRBD1 (6 bases). Per germline, CDR1 MNHEY and CDR2 SMNVEV (reference sequence). The V end was cut by 2 bases, the J end by 7 bases, with 15 bases between. This CDR3 has 14 amino acids. CDR3 nucleotide sequence: TGTGCCAGCAGTTTAAGTCAGGGGTCGGGGGAGCAGTACTTC. Translation gives CASSLSQGSGEQYF.

This clone was found once. V gene TRBV6-5 combines with J gene TRBJ1-2; 9 bases match TRBD1. With 5 bases clipped from V and 4 bases from J, the junction kept 5 bases outside the gene matches. Germline assignment: CDR1 MNHEY and CDR2 SVGAGI. The CDR3 consists of 14 residues. DNA for the CDR3: TGTGCCAGCAGTAACAACAGGGGGCCCTATGGCTACACCTTC. It yields the protein CASSNNRGPYGYTF.

The chain carries TRBV9 and TRBJ2-2; D is undetermined. Germline V CDR1 and CDR2: SGDLS, YYNGEE. V was pared by 0 bases and J by 0 bases, with 6 bases between. The CDR3 is 15 amino acids. CDR3 residues: CASSVGQSNTGELFF. The CDR3, as DNA: TGTGCCAGCAGCGTAGGGCAGTCGAACACCGGGGAGCTGTTTTTT.

The V call is TRBV11-2, the J call TRBJ1-4; D perhaps matches TRBD1 (5 bases). CDR3 length equals 15 residues. Trimming pared 5 bases from V and 2 bases from J, leaving 12 bases between. Germline assignment: CDR1 SGHAT and CDR2 FQNNGV. CDR3 bases: TGTGCCAGCAGCCTGATGGGGGGGACTAATGAAAAACTGTTTTTT. Translated: CASSLMGGTNEKLFF.

The V gene is TRBV5-4, the J gene TRBJ2-2; D may be TRBD2 (6 bases). V lost 4 bases to trimming and J lost 9 bases, with 19 bases between them. Germline V gives CDR1 SGHNT, CDR2 YYREEE (reference sequence). CDR3 length equals 15 residues. CDR3 DNA sequence: TGTGCCAGCAGCCCGGGGACTGCACCGAGCCGGGAGCTGTTTTTT. Its translation: CASSPGTAPSRELFF. Full variable domain (remainder filled in from reference TRBV5-4 and TRBJ2-2): ETGVTQSPTHLIKTRGQQVTLRCSSQSGHNTVSWYQQALGQGPQFIFQYYREEENGRGNFPPRFSGLQFPNYSSELNVNALELDDSALYLCASSPGTAPSRELFFGEGSRLTVL.

This clone appeared many times. The sample contains more than one DNA sequence encoding this CDR3. V usage is TRBV12-3 or TRBV12-4 and J usage is TRBJ2-7; D call uncertain. V was clipped by 1 base and J by 6 bases, with 4 bases between them. The CDR3 contains 11 residues. CDR3 DNA sequence: TGTGCCAGCAGTTTAGGAGGCGAGCAGTACTTC. Its protein is CASSLGGEQYF.

The chain carries TRBV6-5 and TRBJ2-5; 7 bases match TRBD2. The CDR3 is made up of 14 amino acids. Germline CDR1 reads MNHEY; CDR2 reads SVGAGI. V was pared by 7 bases and J by 2 bases, with 7 bases of the junction left unmatched. The CDR3 loop is CASKRDDYQETQYF. In DNA, the CDR3 is TGTGCCAGCAAGCGGGACGACTATCAAGAGACCCAGTACTTC.